These T cell receptor beta chains were read from a single sample in a study of T cell responses to AZD1222 COVID-19 vaccine. Only in-frame clones appear in the TCRdb table, and some are missing; sequencing was by immunoSEQ multiplex PCR. The top ten clones hold under 9% of a sample with roughly 130,000 clones, 88% of them seen once. Sequencing was performed on peripheral blood, taken on day 0 of AZD1222 vaccination. These receptor sequences come from an adult in good health. Each CDR3 is given with its conserved first and last residue. D genes are given only for firm matches. For some rows the clone size is stated as once, few or many, or as a class when expanded; others skip it.

J gene	D gene	clone size	CDR3 length	V gene	CDR3 protein	CDR3 DNA
TRBJ1-6	-	-	13	TRBV30	CAWSLQNNSPLHF	TGTGCCTGGAGTCTACAGAATAATTCACCCCTCCACTTT
TRBJ1-5	-	-	14	TRBV5-8	CASSLWKGNQPQHF	TGTGCCAGCAGCTTATGGAAGGGTAATCAGCCCCAGCATTTT
TRBJ2-7	-	-	15	TRBV2	CASVRDPGSAYEQYF	TGTGCCAGCGTTAGGGACCCCGGGAGCGCCTACGAGCAGTACTTC
TRBJ2-7	-	-	11	TRBV20-1	CSCRQGNEQYF	TGCAGCTGCCGGCAAGGAAACGAGCAGTACTTC
TRBJ2-1	-	-	18	TRBV11-2	CASSLGGGISGSGNEQFF	TGTGCCAGCAGTTTAGGGGGGGGGATTTCAGGGTCCGGCAATGAGCAGTTCTTC
TRBJ2-7	TRBD2	-	19	TRBV6-6	CASSLLLSGRSYTLYEQYF	TGTGCCAGCAGTCTCCTACTTAGCGGGAGGTCATACACCCTCTACGAGCAGTACTTC
TRBJ1-5	-	-	17	TRBV6-4	CASSDSNWRLGCQPQHF	TGTGCCAGCAGTGACTCGAATTGGAGACTGGGCTGTCAGCCCCAGCATTTT
TRBJ2-2	TRBD2	-	17	TRBV24-1	CATSDSALAGVHGELFF	TGTGCCACCAGTGATTCAGCCCTAGCGGGAGTACACGGGGAGCTGTTTTTT
TRBJ2-7	-	-	11	TRBV28	CVSGGGYEQYF	TGTGTATCCGGGGGTGGCTACGAGCAGTACTTC
TRBJ2-5	TRBD2	-	15	TRBV15	CATSRDRAGEETQYF	TGTGCCACCAGCAGAGATCGAGCGGGGGAAGAGACCCAGTACTTC
TRBJ1-6	-	-	13	TRBV12-3/TRBV12-4	CAPGEGPGSPLHF	TGTGCCCCGGGGGAGGGTCCGGGTTCACCCCTCCACTTT
TRBJ2-5	TRBD1	-	17	TRBV5-1	CASSFTGQGGNQETQYF	TGCGCCAGCAGCTTCACCGGACAGGGCGGAAATCAAGAGACCCAGTACTTC
TRBJ1-2	-	-	14	TRBV4-1	CASSQDFGGKGYTF	TGCGCCAGCAGCCAAGATTTCGGGGGGAAGGGCTACACCTTC
TRBJ1-2	TRBD1	-	16	TRBV28	CATRGGAGGSSYGYTF	TGTGCCACCCGCGGTGGGGCAGGGGGTTCGAGCTATGGCTACACCTTC
TRBJ1-4	-	-	15	TRBV6-2/TRBV6-3	CASSYQGGLNEKLFF	TGTGCCAGCAGTTACCAGGGCGGGTTAAATGAAAAACTGTTTTTT
TRBJ2-7	-	once	15	TRBV10-2	CASSPRGGGSYEQYF	TGCGCCAGCAGTCCCCGGGGAGGAGGCAGCTACGAGCAGTACTTC
TRBJ2-7	TRBD1	-	16	TRBV29-1	CSVYLPPGQGAFEQYF	TGCAGCGTCTACTTACCGCCGGGACAGGGGGCGTTTGAGCAGTACTTC
TRBJ2-1	TRBD2	-	14	TRBV11-3	CASSLGLASNEQFF	TGTGCCAGCAGCCTCGGACTAGCGTCCAATGAGCAGTTCTTC
TRBJ1-4	-	-	14	TRBV19	CASNQGLTNEKLFF	TGTGCCAGTAACCAGGGTTTAACTAATGAAAAACTGTTTTTT
TRBJ2-2	TRBD1	-	14	TRBV25-1	CASRDRAVSGELFF	TGTGCCAGCCGGGACAGGGCTGTATCCGGGGAGCTGTTTTTT
TRBJ2-7	TRBD2	-	15	TRBV7-8	CASSKTSGRAYEQYF	TGTGCCAGCAGCAAAACTAGCGGGAGGGCCTACGAGCAGTACTTC
TRBJ2-7	-	-	11	TRBV6-5	CASSSQGGQYF	TGTGCCAGCAGTTCTCAGGGAGGGCAGTACTTC
TRBJ1-2	-	-	12	TRBV2	CAGTMNLYGYTF	TGTGCCGGAACCATGAACCTCTATGGCTACACCTTC
TRBJ2-3	-	-	15	TRBV21-1	CASSKPGQGTDTQYF	TGTGCCAGCAGCAAACCGGGACAGGGGACAGATACGCAGTATTTT
TRBJ2-3	-	-	14	TRBV9	CASSVEGPTDTQYF	TGTGCCAGCAGCGTAGAGGGCCCCACAGATACGCAGTATTTT
TRBJ1-1	-	-	19	TRBV14	CASSQDPLGLYGGNTEAFF	TGTGCCAGCAGCCAAGATCCCCTCGGACTATACGGGGGAAACACTGAAGCTTTCTTT